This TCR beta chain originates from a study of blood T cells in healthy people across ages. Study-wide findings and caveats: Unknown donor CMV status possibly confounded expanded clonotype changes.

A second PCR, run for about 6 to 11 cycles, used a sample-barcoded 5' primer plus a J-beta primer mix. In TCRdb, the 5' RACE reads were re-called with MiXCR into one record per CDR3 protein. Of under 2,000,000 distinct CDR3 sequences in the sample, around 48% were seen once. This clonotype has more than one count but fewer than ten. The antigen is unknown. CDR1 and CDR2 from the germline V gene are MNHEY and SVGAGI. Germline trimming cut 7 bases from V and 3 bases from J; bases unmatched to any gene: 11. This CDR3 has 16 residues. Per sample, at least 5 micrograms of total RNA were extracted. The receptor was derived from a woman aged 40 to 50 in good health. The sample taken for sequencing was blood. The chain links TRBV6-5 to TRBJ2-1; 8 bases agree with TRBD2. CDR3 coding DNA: TGTGCCAGCATGGGGCCGGCGGGACTAGACTACAATGAGCAGTTCTTC. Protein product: CASMGPAGLDYNEQFF.